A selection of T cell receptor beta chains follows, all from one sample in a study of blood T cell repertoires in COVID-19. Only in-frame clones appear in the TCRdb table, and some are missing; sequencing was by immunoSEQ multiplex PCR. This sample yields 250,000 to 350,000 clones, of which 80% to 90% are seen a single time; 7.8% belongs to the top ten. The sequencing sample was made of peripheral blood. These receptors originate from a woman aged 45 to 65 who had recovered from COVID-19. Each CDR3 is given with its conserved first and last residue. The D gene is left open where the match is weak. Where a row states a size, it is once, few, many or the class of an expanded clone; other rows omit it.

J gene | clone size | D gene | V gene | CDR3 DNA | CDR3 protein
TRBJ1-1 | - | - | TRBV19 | TGTGCCAGTAGTCTTTGGGCCGTGAACACTGAAGCTTTCTTT | CASSLWAVNTEAFF
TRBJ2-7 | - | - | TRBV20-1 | TGCAGTGTACAACGGATGAGGGAGCAGTACTTC | CSVQRMREQYF
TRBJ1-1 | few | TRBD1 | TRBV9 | TGTGCCAGCAGCGGCCTCGGGGGGACAGGGGGTATTGGGACTGAAGCTTTCTTT | CASSGLGGTGGIGTEAFF
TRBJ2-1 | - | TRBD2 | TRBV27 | TGTGCCAGCAGTCCATTTCTAGCGGGAGCTTACAATGAGCAGTTCTTC | CASSPFLAGAYNEQFF
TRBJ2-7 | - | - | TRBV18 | TGTGCCAGCTCACCGAAGGGGGAGGAGCAGTACTTC | CASSPKGEEQYF
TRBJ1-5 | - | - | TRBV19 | TGTGCCAGTAGTATGTGGTACCCCGGGCAGCCCCAGCATTTT | CASSMWYPGQPQHF
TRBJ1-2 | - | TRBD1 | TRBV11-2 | TGTGCCAGCAGCTCCCTTCGGGACAGGCACTATGGCTACACCTTC | CASSSLRDRHYGYTF
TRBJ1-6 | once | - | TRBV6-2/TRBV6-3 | TGTGCCAGCAGCGAAACAGGGAGCTCCTATAATTCACCCCTCCACTTT | CASSETGSSYNSPLHF
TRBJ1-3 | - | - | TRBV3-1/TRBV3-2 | TGTGCCAGCAGCTATATCCAGGGGAACACCATATATTTT | CASSYIQGNTIYF
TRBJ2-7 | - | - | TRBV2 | TGTGCCAGCAGACAAAAAGGAGGGTCCTCCTACGAGCAGTACTTC | CASRQKGGSSYEQYF
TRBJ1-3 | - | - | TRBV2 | TGTGCCAGCGTGGGCCGTGGCTCAAGGACTGGAAACACCATATATTTT | CASVGRGSRTGNTIYF
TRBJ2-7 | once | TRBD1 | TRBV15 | TGTGCCACCAGCAGGGGGCTACCGGGACAGGCCACCTACGAGCAGTACTTC | CATSRGLPGQATYEQYF
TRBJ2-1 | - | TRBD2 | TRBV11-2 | TGTGCCAGCAGCCCGAGACTAGCGGGGGGGCGTCACAATGAGCAGTTCTTC | CASSPRLAGGRHNEQFF
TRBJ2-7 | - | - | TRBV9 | TGTGCCAGCAGCGTAGAAAGGGGATCCTACGAGCAGTACTTC | CASSVERGSYEQYF
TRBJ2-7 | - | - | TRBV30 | TGTGCCTGGAGTTATGAGGAATACGAGCAGTACTTC | CAWSYEEYEQYF
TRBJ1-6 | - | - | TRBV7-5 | TGTGCCAGAAGCTTAGGGCGGCCAGGGGGATCACCCCTCCACTTT | CARSLGRPGGSPLHF
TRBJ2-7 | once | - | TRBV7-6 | TGTGCCAGCAGCTCTAACTACGAGCAGTACTTC | CASSSNYEQYF
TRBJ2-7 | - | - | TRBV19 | TGTGCCAGTAGTATGATGACAGGACCCTACGAGCAGTACTTC | CASSMMTGPYEQYF
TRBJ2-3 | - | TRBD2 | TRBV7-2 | TGTGCCAGCAGCCTAAGACTAGCGGGGGTTACAGATACGCAGTATTTT | CASSLRLAGVTDTQYF
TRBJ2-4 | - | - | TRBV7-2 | TGTGCCAGCAGCCCCACTATCAACGAAAACATTCAGTACTTC | CASSPTINENIQYF
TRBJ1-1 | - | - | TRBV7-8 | TGTGCCAGCAGCTTAATAGGGGGTAACACTGAAGCTTTCTTT | CASSLIGGNTEAFF
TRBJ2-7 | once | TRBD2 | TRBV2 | TGTGCCAGCAGTGATGCTAGCGGGGGGGCCCGTTCCTACGAGCAGTACTTC | CASSDASGGARSYEQYF
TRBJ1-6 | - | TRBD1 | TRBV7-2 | TGTGCCAGCAGCTTAGCTCAGGGGGCGAGATCACCCCTCCACTTT | CASSLAQGARSPLHF
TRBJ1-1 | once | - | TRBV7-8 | TGTGCCAGCAGCCCCCACAGGGCCACTGAAGCTTTCTTT | CASSPHRATEAFF
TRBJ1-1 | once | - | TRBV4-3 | TGCGCCAGCAGCCAAGATTTACCCCGCTCGGGGATCGACACTGAAGCTTTCTTT | CASSQDLPRSGIDTEAFF
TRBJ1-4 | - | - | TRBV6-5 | TGTGCCAGCGGCAGGGTGGTTGCTAATGAAAAACTGTTTTTT | CASGRVVANEKLFF
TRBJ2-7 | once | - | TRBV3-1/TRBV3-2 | TGTGCCAGCAGCCAGGACTTAGCGCTTGCTTTC | CASSQDLALAF
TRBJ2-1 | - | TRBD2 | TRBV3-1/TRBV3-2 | TGTGCCAGCAGCCAACTAGCGGGGGAGAACAATGAGCAGTTCTTC | CASSQLAGENNEQFF
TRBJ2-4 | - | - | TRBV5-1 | TGCGCCAGCAGCTTGGGAGGGGGACAAAACATTCAGTACTTC | CASSLGGGQNIQYF
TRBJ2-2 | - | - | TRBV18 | TGTGCCAGCTCAACTACAAGCACCGGGGAGCTGTTTTTT | CASSTTSTGELFF
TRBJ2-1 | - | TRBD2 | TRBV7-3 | TGTGCCAGCAGCCCCGACGGACTAGCGGCTAGCTCCTACAATGAGCAGTTCTTC | CASSPDGLAASSYNEQFF
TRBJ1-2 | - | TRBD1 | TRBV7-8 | TGTGCCAGCAGCCGAGGGGGCATGGAGTATGGCTACACCTTC | CASSRGGMEYGYTF
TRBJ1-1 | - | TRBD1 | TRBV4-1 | TGCGCCAGCAGCCAAGATTGGACAGGGGAGTACACTGAAGCTTTCTTT | CASSQDWTGEYTEAFF
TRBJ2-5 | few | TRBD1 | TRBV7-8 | TGTGCCAGCAGCCGAGACAGGGGCCAAGAGACCCAGTACTTC | CASSRDRGQETQYF
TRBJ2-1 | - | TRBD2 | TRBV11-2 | TGTGCCAGCAGAAATAATTACCGGACTAGCGGTCTTTACAATGAGCAGTTCTTC | CASRNNYRTSGLYNEQFF
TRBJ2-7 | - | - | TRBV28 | TGTGCCAGCAGTTTGGACACCCGAGGCGTCGAGCAGTACTTC | CASSLDTRGVEQYF
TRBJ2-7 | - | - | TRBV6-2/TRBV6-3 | TGTGCCAGCAGTTTTACTCGAAATACGGGCCTCAAAGCGGCGTCCGAGCAGTACTTC | CASSFTRNTGLKAASEQYF
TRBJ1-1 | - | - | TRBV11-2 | TGTGCCAGCAGCCCCGGGTCGAACACTGAAGCTTTCTTT | CASSPGSNTEAFF
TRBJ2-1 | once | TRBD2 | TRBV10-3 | TGTGCCATCAGCGGGGGGACTGAGCAGTTCTTC | CAISGGTEQFF
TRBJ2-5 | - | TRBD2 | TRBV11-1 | TGTGCCAGCAGCTTAGCGGGGAGCGGGAAAGAGACCCAGTACTTC | CASSLAGSGKETQYF
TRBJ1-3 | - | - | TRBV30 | TGTGCCTGGAGTCGCTTTCAGAACTCTGGAAACACCATATATTTT | CAWSRFQNSGNTIYF
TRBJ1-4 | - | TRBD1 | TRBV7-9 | TGTGCCAGCAGCGCAGGTGACAGGGATAATGAAAAACTGTTTTTT | CASSAGDRDNEKLFF
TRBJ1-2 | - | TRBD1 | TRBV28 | TGTGCCAGCAGTCCGGGACAGGGGAGCCGAAGGGATGGCTACACCTTC | CASSPGQGSRRDGYTF
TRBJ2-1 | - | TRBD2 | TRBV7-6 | TGTGCCAGCAGCCCAGCCCCGTGGCCTAGCGGACCCTACAATGAGCAGTTCTTC | CASSPAPWPSGPYNEQFF
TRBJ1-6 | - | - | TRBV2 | TGTGCCAGCAGTGAGCGCCGCTCCTATAATTCACCCCTCCACTTT | CASSERRSYNSPLHF
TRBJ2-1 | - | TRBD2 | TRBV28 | TGTGCCAGCAGTTTAATTGGACTAGCGGGACTCAATGAGCAGTTCTTC | CASSLIGLAGLNEQFF
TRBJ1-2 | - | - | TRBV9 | TGTGCCAGCAGCGGAAGTTACAGAGACGGTAACTATGGCTACACCTTC | CASSGSYRDGNYGYTF
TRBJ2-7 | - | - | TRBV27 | TGTGCCAGCAGTTTATTGGCAGGCCCTACCTACGAGCAGTACTTC | CASSLLAGPTYEQYF
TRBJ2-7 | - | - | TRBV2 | TGTGCCAGCAGCGTACGGTACGAGCAGTACTTC | CASSVRYEQYF
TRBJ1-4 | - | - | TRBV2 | TGTGCCAGCGGAGGACAGACGGCCCTAAATGAAAAACTGTTTTTT | CASGGQTALNEKLFF
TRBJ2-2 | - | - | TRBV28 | TGTGCCAGCACCCCCGGGGGAGAGGTAACCGGGGAGCTGTTTTTT | CASTPGGEVTGELFF
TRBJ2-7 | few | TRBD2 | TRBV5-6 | TGTGCCAGCAGCTTACTAGCGGGAAATAATCACGAGCAGTACTTC | CASSLLAGNNHEQYF
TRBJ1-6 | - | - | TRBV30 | TGTGCCTGGAAATTAAGCGGGGCGTCGAATTCACCCCTCCACTTT | CAWKLSGASNSPLHF
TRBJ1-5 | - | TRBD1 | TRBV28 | TGTGCCAGCAGAGACAGGGACTTCAATCAGCCCCAGCATTTT | CASRDRDFNQPQHF
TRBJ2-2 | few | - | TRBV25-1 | TGTGCCAGCAGTGGGAGGGTATACACCGGGGAGCTGTTTTTT | CASSGRVYTGELFF
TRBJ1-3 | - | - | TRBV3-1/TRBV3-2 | TGTGCCAGCAGCCAACTTGGACAGAGTAGCGCCTCTGGAAACACCATATATTTT | CASSQLGQSSASGNTIYF
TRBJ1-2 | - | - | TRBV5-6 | TGTGCCAGCAGCTTGGATGGAGGTCTTGATGGCTACACCTTC | CASSLDGGLDGYTF
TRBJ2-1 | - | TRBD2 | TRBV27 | TGTGCCAGCAAGGTAGCGGGTTCCTACAATGAGCAGTTCTTC | CASKVAGSYNEQFF
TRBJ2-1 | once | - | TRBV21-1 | TGTGCCAGCAGCAAAAGGGCAGGGAAGGCCTACAATGAGCAGTTCTTC | CASSKRAGKAYNEQFF
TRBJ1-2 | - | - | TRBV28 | TGTGCCAGCAGTTTTAGTGGTCTGAACTATGGCTACACCTTC | CASSFSGLNYGYTF